The 25 T cell receptor beta chains below were found in one sample sequenced in a study of cytomegalovirus exposure and HLA in healthy donors. The PCR was carried out with 60 Vbeta primers and 13 Jbeta primers. Sequencing was performed with immunoSEQ multiplex PCR; in TCRdb, only in-frame clones are kept and a portion is missing. Of tens of thousands of clones in the sample, roughly 70% were seen once. The sequenced sample was PBMCs. The source of these receptors is a woman aged 45-60 years in good health and CMV-seropositive.

The sample holds a few counts of this clone. The V and J genes are TRBV5-6 and TRBJ1-2; D remains ambiguous. V lost 2 bases and J 2 bases, leaving 7 bases between the germline ends. The CDR3 has 13 amino acids. The germline V gene has CDR1 SGHDT and CDR2 YYEEEE. CDR3 sequence: CASSLQRNYGYTF. The DNA for the CDR3 is TGTGCCAGCAGCTTACAGAGAAACTATGGCTACACCTTC.

This sequence joins TRBV6-4 and TRBJ2-3; TRBD2 aligns across 10 bases. CDR3 length: 15 amino acids. Germline V CDR1 and CDR2: MRHNA, SNTAGT. V shed 3 bases, J shed 4 bases, and the junction held 4 bases outside the gene matches. The CDR3 bases are TGTGCCAGCAGTGAGGAGCGGGGGGGTCCAGATACGCAGTATTTT. Encoded protein: CASSEERGGPDTQYF.

The sample holds a few counts of this clone. The V and J genes are TRBV4-3 and TRBJ1-1; D perhaps matches TRBD1 (5 bases). This CDR3 spans 16 amino acids. Germline assignment: CDR1 LGHNA and CDR2 YSLEER. V lost 1 base and J lost 4, with 16 bases in between. The CDR3 protein is CASSQATGQGGTEAFF. The CDR3 bases are TGCGCCAGCAGCCAAGCTACAGGCCAGGGAGGCACTGAAGCTTTCTTT.

V and J are TRBV20-1 and TRBJ2-7, with no clear D. The CDR3 runs 11 residues. Germline CDR1 and CDR2: DFQATT and SNEGSKA (reference sequence). V shed 3 bases and J shed 2 bases, with 5 bases lying between them. The CDR3 protein is CSASSPYEQYF. CDR3 bases: TGCAGTGCTAGTAGCCCCTACGAGCAGTACTTC.

J is TRBJ2-7 and V is TRBV9, with D possibly matching TRBD1 (6 bases). This CDR3 has 14 residues. V lost 3 bases to trimming and J lost 6 bases, with 16 bases between them. The germline V gene has CDR1 SGDLS and CDR2 YYNGEE. In nucleotides, the CDR3 is TGTGCCAGCAGCGGGGGACAAGTGAGAGGCGAGCAGTACTTC. Its translation: CASSGGQVRGEQYF.

The chain joins TRBV18 to TRBJ2-3, with D uncertain. The CDR3 has 14 residues. CDR1 KGHSH and CDR2 LQKENI come from the germline V gene. V was pared by 6 bases and J by 3 bases, with 13 bases between. For the CDR3, the DNA is TGTGCCAGCTCTAATGTTATCTTAACAGATACGCAGTATTTT. It translates to CASSNVILTDTQYF.

The V and J genes are TRBV18 and TRBJ2-1; D call uncertain. Germline loops: CDR1 KGHSH, CDR2 LQKENI. V was pared by 2 bases and J by 8 bases, with 10 bases between. The CDR3 has 13 residues. The CDR3 spells CASSPRQEDEQFF. The CDR3 bases are TGTGCCAGCTCACCAAGGCAAGAGGATGAGCAGTTCTTC.

V is TRBV9 and J is TRBJ2-1; TRBD1 matches at 9 bases. The CDR3 has 15 amino acids. In germline, CDR1 is SGDLS, CDR2 YYNGEE. The J segment lost 8 bases and the V segment lost 5 bases, leaving 11 bases of the junction unmatched. In nucleotides, the CDR3 is TGTGCCAGCAGACCGACAGGGGGGAGGAGTGATGAGCAGTTCTTC. It yields the protein CASRPTGGRSDEQFF.

This clone was picked up one time. In nucleotides, the CDR3 is TGCGCCAGCAGCCAAGATCCCACAGCGGGCACCGGGGAGCTGTTTTTT. Translated, it gives CASSQDPTAGTGELFF. This sequence joins TRBV4-1 and TRBJ2-2; D is possibly TRBD2 (6 bases). CDR1 is MGHRA and CDR2 is YSYEKL in the germline V gene. The V and J ends lost 0 bases and 4 bases respectively, with 12 bases between them. The CDR3 covers 16 residues.

The CDR3 nucleotides are TGTGCCAGCAGTTCCATTATGACCGGGACAGTCCCCTACGAGCAGTACTTC. Translating gives CASSSIMTGTVPYEQYF. The chain has TRBV28 and TRBJ2-7; 7 bases agree with TRBD1. Germline trimming cut 4 bases from V and 2 bases from J; bases unmatched to any gene: 14. The length of the CDR3 is 17 residues. The germline V gene encodes CDR1 MDHEN and CDR2 SYDVKM.

Ten or more counts support this clone. This rearrangement joins TRBV6-6 to TRBJ2-7; 7 positions agree with TRBD1. The CDR3 is 14 residues long. CDR1 MNHNY and CDR2 SVGAGI come from the germline V gene (reference sequence). Germline trimming cut 6 bases from V and 2 bases from J; bases unmatched to any gene: 7. The DNA of the CDR3 is TGTGCCAGCAGCCCGCCGACAGGGACCTACGAGCAGTACTTC. Protein: CASSPPTGTYEQYF.

CDR3 sequence: CASSFPGTKSETQYF. Here the CDR3 DNA reads TGTGCCAGCAGTTTCCCCGGGACAAAAAGTGAGACCCAGTACTTC. V usage is TRBV28 and J usage is TRBJ2-5; tentatively, D is TRBD1 (6 bases). The germline V gene encodes CDR1 MDHEN and CDR2 SYDVKM. V lost 3 bases and J 5 bases, leaving 16 bases between the germline ends. CDR3 size: 15 residues.

This clone was seen more than once but under ten times. The V gene is TRBV28, the J gene TRBJ1-6, with 8 bases lining up with TRBD1. This CDR3 is 15 amino acids long. Per germline, CDR1 MDHEN and CDR2 SYDVKM. Unmatched junction bases numbered 9, after V lost 4 bases and J lost 10 bases. CDR3 protein: CASSSKTGGESPLHF. CDR3 nucleotides: TGTGCCAGCAGTTCGAAAACAGGGGGAGAGTCACCCCTCCACTTT.

V usage is TRBV6-5 and J usage is TRBJ1-6, with D uncertain. In germline, CDR1 is MNHEY, CDR2 SVGAGI. The ends were cut back, 2 bases at V and 7 bases at J, with 12 bases in the middle. CDR3 length: 15 residues. The CDR3 DNA follows: TGTGCCAGCAGTTACGGGAGAAGGAGGAATTCACCCCTCCACTTT. It yields the protein CASSYGRRRNSPLHF.

This clone was observed a single time. This chain links TRBV7-9 with TRBJ2-2; D is perhaps TRBD1 (5 bases). The CDR3 is 16 residues long. Looked up from germline, CDR1 is SEHNR and CDR2 is FQNEAQ (reference sequence). The germline V and J ends were trimmed by 1 base and 5 bases, with 14 bases remaining between them. The CDR3, as DNA: TGTGCCAGCAGCTTAGAGGCAGGGCGGTCGACCGGGGAGCTGTTTTTT. Protein product: CASSLEAGRSTGELFF.

The chain carries TRBV7-2 and TRBJ1-4, with D possibly matching TRBD1 (6 bases). Germline V gene lookup returns CDR1 SGHTA and CDR2 FQGNSA. Between the trimmed V and J ends, which lost 3 bases and 0 bases, there was a span of 11 bases. This CDR3 contains 16 residues. The CDR3 is CASSLRQATTNEKLFF. For the CDR3, the DNA is TGTGCCAGCAGCTTGCGACAGGCGACAACTAATGAAAAACTGTTTTTT.

The J gene is TRBJ1-4, the V gene TRBV5-1, with D tentatively TRBD1 (5 bases). The CDR3 is made up of 14 amino acids. V lost 3 bases, J lost 8 bases, and 14 bases lay in between. Per germline, CDR1 SGHRS and CDR2 YFSETQ. For the CDR3, the DNA is TGCGCCAGCAGCTCTGGGGCTTTTGGCGAAAAACTGTTTTTT. Amino acid sequence: CASSSGAFGEKLFF.

This rearrangement joins TRBV5-1 to TRBJ2-1; TRBD2 might be the D (6 bases). The germline V gene encodes CDR1 SGHRS and CDR2 YFSETQ. The germline V and J ends were trimmed by 0 bases and 8 bases, with 6 bases remaining between them. This CDR3 spans 12 amino acids. DNA for the CDR3: TGCGCCAGCAGCTTGGGGGGGGATGAGCAGTTCTTC. Translation: CASSLGGDEQFF.

This clone was observed a single time. CDR3 DNA: TGTGCCAGCAGTTCCCGGGGTAGTGGGGTCAACGAGCAGTACTTC. This sequence encodes CASSSRGSGVNEQYF. The chain joins TRBV27 to TRBJ2-7; TRBD2 is a possible D gene (5 bases). The V gene lost 4 bases and the J gene lost 5 bases, with 18 bases spanning the gap. CDR3 length: 15 amino acids. Germline V gene lookup returns CDR1 MNHEY and CDR2 SMNVEV (reference sequence).

The chain recombines TRBV6-5 with TRBJ2-7; 7 bases are shared with TRBD1. The CDR3 is 15 residues long. CDR1 and CDR2 (germline): MNHEY, SVGAGI. V was clipped by 6 bases and J by 2 bases; unmatched bases: 10. The CDR3, as DNA: TGTGCCAGCAGCTTAAGACAGGGATTTGCCTACGAGCAGTACTTC. Its translation: CASSLRQGFAYEQYF.

The chain carries TRBV9 and TRBJ2-1; TRBD1 matches at 7 bases. This CDR3 has 15 residues. Germline V lookup: CDR1 SGDLS, CDR2 YYNGEE. V gave up 0 bases and J gave up 8 bases; unmatched junction bases: 8. CDR3 sequence (DNA): TGTGCCAGCAGCGTAGGTCCCGAGACAGGGTATGAGCAGTTCTTC. Protein: CASSVGPETGYEQFF.

The chain links TRBV29-1 to TRBJ2-3, with 9 bases identical to TRBD2. The V and J ends lost 6 bases and 2 bases, in that order; junction bases with no gene match: 12. This CDR3 spans 16 amino acids. Germline V gives CDR1 SQVTM, CDR2 ANQGSEA. CDR3 sequence (DNA): TGCAGCGTCGATGGGGAAGCGGGGGGACTCACAGATACGCAGTATTTT. The encoded protein is CSVDGEAGGLTDTQYF.

The chain couples TRBV7-2 to TRBJ2-7; 9 bases align to TRBD2. Germline CDR1 and CDR2: SGHTA and FQGNSA. The length of the CDR3 is 13 residues. Germline trimming cut 5 bases from V and 9 bases from J; bases unmatched to any gene: 8. The CDR3 sequence: CASSPGTSPRQYF. DNA of the CDR3: TGTGCCAGCAGCCCAGGGACTAGCCCCCGGCAGTACTTC.

This chain uses TRBV7-6 with TRBJ2-6; a possible D gene is TRBD1 (8 bases). CDR3 length: 17 residues. Deletions cut 3 bases from V and 8 bases from J, with 20 bases between. The V gene's germline CDR1 is SGHVS and CDR2 FNYEAQ. The CDR3 is CASSFDLDRGGTNVLTF. In DNA, the CDR3 is TGTGCCAGCAGCTTCGACCTCGACAGGGGAGGGACCAACGTCCTGACTTTC.

Details on this clone: This likely stems from a read error, as it lies one base from a far larger clone. The chain recombines TRBV4-3 with TRBJ1-1; D remains ambiguous. The CDR3 contains 13 residues. V lost 0 bases and J lost 10, with 12 bases in between. Germline CDR1 is LGHNA and CDR2 is YSLEER. The CDR3 region has the DNA TGCGCCAGCAGCCAAGAAGCGGAGCGGGTAGCTTTCTTT. Residues: CASSQEAERVAFF.